This T cell receptor (beta chain) emerged from a study of blood T cell repertoires in COVID-19. The wider study: T cells, B-cell-depleted T cells, or PBMCs provided the cDNA or gDNA that served as material.

How the authors handled the data: Researchers report that nucleated cell counts were estimated from reference gene primer amplification. Here immunoSEQ multiplex PCR was the method, and the copy in TCRdb shows in-frame clones only, minus some. V, J and clone size are those of that table, while D and trimming were read from the DNA. The repertoire holds some 250,000 clones, with under 95% as singletons. Germline-derived CDR1 and CDR2 are SGHTA and FQGNSA. Trimming at V came to 5 bases and at J to 5 bases, leaving 5 bases not matched to a gene. The length of the CDR3 is 14 residues. Grouping used clinical history reported by participants in a survey and questionnaire.

Sequences were obtained from PBMCs or T cells enriched from blood (not recorded which). The chain joins TRBV7-2 to TRBJ2-7; 11 nucleotides line up with TRBD1. This TCR was recovered from a woman in her thirties or forties with acute COVID-19. In nucleotides, the CDR3 is TGTGCCAGCAGCCCAAGGACAGGGGGCGACGAGCAGTACTTC. As protein: CASSPRTGGDEQYF. Filled out from reference TRBV7-2 and TRBJ2-7, the complete variable domain reads GAGVSQSPSNKVTEKGKDVELRCDPISGHTALYWYRQSLGQGLEFLIYFQGNSAPDKSGLPSDRFSAERTGGSVSTLTIQRTQQEDSAVYLCASSPRTGGDEQYFGPGTRLTVT.